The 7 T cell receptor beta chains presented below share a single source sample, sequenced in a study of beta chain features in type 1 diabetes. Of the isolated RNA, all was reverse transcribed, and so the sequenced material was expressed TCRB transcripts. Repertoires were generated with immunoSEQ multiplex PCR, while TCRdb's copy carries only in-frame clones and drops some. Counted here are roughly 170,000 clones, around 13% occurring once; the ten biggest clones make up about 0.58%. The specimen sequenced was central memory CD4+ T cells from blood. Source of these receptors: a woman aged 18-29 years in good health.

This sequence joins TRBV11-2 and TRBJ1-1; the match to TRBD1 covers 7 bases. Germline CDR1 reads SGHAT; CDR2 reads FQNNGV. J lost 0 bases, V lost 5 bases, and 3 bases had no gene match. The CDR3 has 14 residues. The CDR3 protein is CASSADRMNTEAFF. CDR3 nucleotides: TGTGCCAGCAGCGCGGACAGGATGAACACTGAAGCTTTCTTT.

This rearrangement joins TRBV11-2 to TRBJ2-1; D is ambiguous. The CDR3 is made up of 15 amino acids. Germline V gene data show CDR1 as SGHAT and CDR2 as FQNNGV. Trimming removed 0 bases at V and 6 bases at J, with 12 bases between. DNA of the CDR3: TGTGCCAGCAGCTTAGAACGGGTTTTGGGCAATGAGCAGTTCTTC. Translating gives CASSLERVLGNEQFF.

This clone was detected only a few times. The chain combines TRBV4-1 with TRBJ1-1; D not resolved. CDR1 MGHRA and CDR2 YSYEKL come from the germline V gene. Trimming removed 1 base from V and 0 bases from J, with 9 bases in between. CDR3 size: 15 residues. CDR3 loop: CASSQVLPMNTEAFF. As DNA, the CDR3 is TGCGCCAGCAGCCAAGTTCTCCCTATGAACACTGAAGCTTTCTTT.

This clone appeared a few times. The CDR3 nucleotides are TGCAGCGTTGCGAGGACAGGGACCTACGAGCAGTACTTC. Amino acid sequence: CSVARTGTYEQYF. This sequence joins TRBV29-1 and TRBJ2-7, with 8 positions matching TRBD1. Trimming cost V 4 bases and J 2 bases; bases outside gene matches: 4. Germline loops: CDR1 SQVTM, CDR2 ANQGSEA. The CDR3 is 13 residues long.

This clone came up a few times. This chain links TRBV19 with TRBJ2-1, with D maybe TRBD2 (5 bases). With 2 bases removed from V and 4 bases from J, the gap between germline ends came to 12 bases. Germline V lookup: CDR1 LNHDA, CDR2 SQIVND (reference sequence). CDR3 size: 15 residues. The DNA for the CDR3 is TGTGCCAGTAGTATACAGCGGATTCTGTACAATGAGCAGTTCTTC. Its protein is CASSIQRILYNEQFF.

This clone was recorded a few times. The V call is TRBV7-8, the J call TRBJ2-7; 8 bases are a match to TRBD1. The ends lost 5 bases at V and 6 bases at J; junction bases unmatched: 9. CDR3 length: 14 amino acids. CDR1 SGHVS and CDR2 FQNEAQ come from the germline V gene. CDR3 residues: CASSPQRTGFEQYF. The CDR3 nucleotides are TGTGCCAGCAGCCCCCAAAGGACAGGGTTCGAGCAGTACTTC. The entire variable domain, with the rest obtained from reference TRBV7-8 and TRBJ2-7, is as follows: GAGVSQSPRYKVAKRGQDVALRCDPISGHVSLFWYQQALGQGPEFLTYFQNEAQLDKSGLPSDRFFAERPEGSVSTLKIQRTQQEDSAVYLCASSPQRTGFEQYFGPGTRLTVT.

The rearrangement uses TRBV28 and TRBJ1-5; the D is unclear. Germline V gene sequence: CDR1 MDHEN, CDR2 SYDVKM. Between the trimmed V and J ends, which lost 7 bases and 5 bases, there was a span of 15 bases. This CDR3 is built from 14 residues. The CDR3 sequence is CASTPDGVYQPQHF. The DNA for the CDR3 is TGTGCCAGCACCCCGGATGGAGTATATCAGCCCCAGCATTTT. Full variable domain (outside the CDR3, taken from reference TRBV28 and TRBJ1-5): DVKVTQSSRYLVKRTGEKVFLECVQDMDHENMFWYRQDPGLGLRLIYFSYDVKMKEKGDIPEGYSVSREKKERFSLILESASTNQTSMYLCASTPDGVYQPQHFGDGTRLSIL.